These 9 T cell receptor beta chains were sequenced from one sample in a study of T-cell memory formation after mild COVID-19. TCRdb analysed the 5' RACE reads with MiXCR anew, one entry per CDR3 protein. The sample gives 580,000 or so distinct CDR3 sequences, around a sixth of which show up once; approximately 8.1% is in the top ten. The sample taken for sequencing was PBMCs or a T cell subset sorted from them (not recorded which). These receptor sequences come from an adult woman who had mild COVID-19 (a few samples of this study predate the infection). Cell type and time point are not known.

This chain links TRBV2 with TRBJ1-6; D call uncertain. This CDR3 is built from 14 residues. The V and J ends lost 7 bases and 7 bases respectively, with 14 bases between them. The germline V gene has CDR1 SNHLY and CDR2 FYNNEI. The CDR3 DNA follows: TGTGCCAGCACCGCCGTAAGGAGCAATTCACCCCTCCACTTT. Translation gives CASTAVRSNSPLHF.

The rearrangement uses TRBV2 and TRBJ2-7; D possibly matches TRBD1 or TRBD2 (6 bases each). Germline V CDR1 and CDR2: SNHLY, FYNNEI. V was cut by 6 bases and J by 4 bases, with 19 bases left in between. CDR3 length: 15 amino acids. The CDR3 region has the DNA TGTGCCAGCAGCGCGGGACATATAATTTCGTACGAGCAGTACTTC. Encoded protein: CASSAGHIISYEQYF.

In this sample, this clonotype turned up a few times. J is TRBJ2-1 and V is TRBV4-2; weak D call: TRBD1 (5 bases). This CDR3 is 15 amino acids long. Germline-derived CDR1 and CDR2 are LGHNA and YNFKEQ. The V gene lost 3 bases and the J gene lost 5 bases, with 14 bases spanning the gap. CDR3 bases: TGTGCCAGCAGCCAGTCTGACAGCTTTAACAATGAGCAGTTCTTC. Translating it yields CASSQSDSFNNEQFF.

This sequence joins TRBV24-1 and TRBJ1-2, with a tentative D call TRBD1 (5 bases). The germline V gene encodes CDR1 KGHDR and CDR2 SFDVKD. Trimming left V 5 bases short and J 2 bases short, with 11 bases between. The CDR3 contains 14 residues. The CDR3 DNA reads as TGTGCCACCAGTGCCCCGGGACGGAACTATGGCTACACCTTC. Translated, it gives CATSAPGRNYGYTF.

This clonotype was observed at least ten times. This chain links TRBV2 with TRBJ1-5; D is ambiguous. Germline V gene data show CDR1 as SNHLY and CDR2 as FYNNEI. The CDR3 has 15 residues. Deletions cut 5 bases from V and 0 bases from J, with 11 bases between. CDR3 coding DNA: TGTGCCAGCAGTCCAGCTACCTTTAGCAATCAGCCCCAGCATTTT. Translated: CASSPATFSNQPQHF.

This clonotype was seen only a few times. This rearrangement joins TRBV7-9 to TRBJ1-2, with unresolved D. Germline V lookup: CDR1 SEHNR, CDR2 FQNEAQ (reference sequence). Trimming shortened V by 1 base and J by 4 bases, and 10 bases separated the two germline ends. CDR3 length: 14 amino acids. This chain's CDR3 is CASSLGTPGYGYTF. The CDR3 nucleotides read TGTGCCAGCAGCTTAGGAACACCTGGCTATGGCTACACCTTC.

In this sample, this clonotype turned up a few times. The chain is built from TRBV27 and TRBJ2-5, with 8 bases lining up with TRBD2. V lost 5 bases, J lost 5 bases, and 13 bases stayed unmatched. The CDR3 is 16 residues long. The germline V gene encodes CDR1 MNHEY and CDR2 SMNVEV (reference sequence). The CDR3 DNA sequence: TGTGCCAGCAGTACCTCCGGGACTAGACTTGTGGAGACCCAGTACTTC. Its protein product is CASSTSGTRLVETQYF.

This clonotype was recorded a few times. V gene TRBV11-3 combines with J gene TRBJ2-3, with 7 bases matching TRBD1. Germline CDR1 and CDR2: SGHNT and YENEEA. V lost 1 base to trimming and J lost 2 bases; unmatched junction nucleotides: 3. This CDR3 has 15 residues. The CDR3 DNA reads as TGTGCCAGCAGCTTAGGTGACAGGGACACAGATACGCAGTATTTT. Protein sequence: CASSLGDRDTDTQYF. The full variable domain, rest sourced from reference TRBV11-3 and TRBJ2-3, is EAGVVQSPRYKIIEKKQPVAFWCNPISGHNTLYWYLQNLGQGPELLIRYENEEAVDDSQLPKDRFSAERLKGVDSTLKIQPAELGDSAVYLCASSLGDRDTDTQYFGPGTRLTVL.

This clonotype appeared many times. The rearrangement joins TRBV7-9 to TRBJ2-7, with 8 bases aligning to TRBD1. There are 14 residues in the CDR3. V dropped 5 bases and J dropped 6; count of bases not matched to a gene: 9. Germline CDR1 is SEHNR and CDR2 is FQNEAQ (reference sequence). The CDR3 loop reads CASSPGQGFSEQYF. The CDR3 coding sequence is TGTGCCAGCAGCCCAGGACAGGGCTTCAGCGAGCAGTACTTC.